The 3 T cell receptor beta chains presented below share a single source sample, sequenced in a study of regulatory T cells in long-lasting Graves disease. Investigators prepared the TCR beta libraries by applying iRepertoire HTBI primers and Arm-PCR of CDR3 regions. TCRdb analysed the multiplex PCR reads with MiXCR anew, one entry per CDR3 protein. The sample holds more than 400,000 distinct CDR3 sequences, about 16% seen once. Time point reported: newly diagnosed GD, antithyroid drugs for less than 3 months. RNA from PBMCs was the source of the TCR library. These records were also assigned to another study, of T cells in Graves' hyperthyroidism and ophthalmopathy.

The input for sequencing was peripheral blood mononuclear cells (PBMCs), taken at new diagnosis, from a patient treated with antithyroid drugs. These receptors originate from a woman between 25 and 40 years old with Graves disease.

This clonotype was found many times. CDR3 sequence: CSGREFGEQYF. The CDR3 DNA reads TGCAGCGGTCGTGAGTTTGGGGAGCAGTACTTC. The chain is built from TRBV29-1 and TRBJ2-7; D remains ambiguous. This CDR3 region has 11 residues. V dropped 7 bases and J dropped 7 bases, with 14 bases sitting between them. Germline values: CDR1 SQVTM, CDR2 ANQGSEA.

This clonotype was observed at least ten times. The chain links TRBV28 to TRBJ1-1; TRBD1 matches at 8 bases. The CDR3 totals 14 residues. The germline gives CDR1 MDHEN, CDR2 SYDVKM. Losses at the gene ends were 6 bases for V and 2 bases for J; bases not matched to a gene: 5. CDR3 sequence reads: CASRPQGGNTEAFF. In DNA form, the CDR3 reads TGTGCCAGCAGACCACAGGGGGGCAACACTGAAGCTTTCTTT.

This clonotype has a handful of counts. V gene TRBV29-1 combines with J gene TRBJ2-6; D call uncertain. The V end lost 4 bases, the J end lost 0 bases, and 10 bases lay between the germline ends. Germline V gives CDR1 SQVTM, CDR2 ANQGSEA. The CDR3 runs 15 residues. The CDR3 sequence: CSVAVRDSGANVLTF. CDR3 DNA sequence: TGCAGCGTTGCGGTCCGCGACTCTGGGGCCAACGTCCTGACTTTC.